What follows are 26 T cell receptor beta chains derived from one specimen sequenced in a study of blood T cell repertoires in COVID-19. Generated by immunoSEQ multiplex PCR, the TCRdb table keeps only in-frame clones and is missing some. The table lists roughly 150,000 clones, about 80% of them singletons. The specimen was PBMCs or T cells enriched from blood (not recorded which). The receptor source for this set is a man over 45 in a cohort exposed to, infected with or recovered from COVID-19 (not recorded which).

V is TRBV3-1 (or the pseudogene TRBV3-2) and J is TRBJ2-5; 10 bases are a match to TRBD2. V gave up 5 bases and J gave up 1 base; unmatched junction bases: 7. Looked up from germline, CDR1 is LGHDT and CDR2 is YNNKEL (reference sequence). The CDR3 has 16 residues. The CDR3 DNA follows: TGTGCCAGCAGCTACGGACTAGCGGACCTCCAAGAGACCCAGTACTTC. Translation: CASSYGLADLQETQYF.

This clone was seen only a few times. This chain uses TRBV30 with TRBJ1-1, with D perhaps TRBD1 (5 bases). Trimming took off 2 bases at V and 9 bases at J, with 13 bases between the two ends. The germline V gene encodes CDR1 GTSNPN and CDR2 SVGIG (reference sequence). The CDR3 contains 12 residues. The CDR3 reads CAWSLMGQKAFF. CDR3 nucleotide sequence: TGTGCCTGGAGTTTAATGGGGCAGAAAGCTTTCTTT. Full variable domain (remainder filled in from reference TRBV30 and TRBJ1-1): SQTIHQWPATLVQPVGSPLSLECTVEGTSNPNLYWYRQAAGRGLQLLFYSVGIGQISSEVPQNLSASRPQDRQFILSSKKLLLSDSGFYLCAWSLMGQKAFFGQGTRLTVV.

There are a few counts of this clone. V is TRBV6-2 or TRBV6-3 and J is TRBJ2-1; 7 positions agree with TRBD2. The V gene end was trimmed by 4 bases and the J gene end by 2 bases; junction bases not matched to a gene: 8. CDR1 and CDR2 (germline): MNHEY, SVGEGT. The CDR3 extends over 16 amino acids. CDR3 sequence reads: CASSFSSRGTYNEQFF. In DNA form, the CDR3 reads TGTGCCAGCAGTTTTTCTTCGCGGGGGACCTACAATGAGCAGTTCTTC.

In DNA, the CDR3 is TGTGCCAGCAGTAAGGGGACTAGCGGGGTCTACGAGCAGTACTTC. Amino acids: CASSKGTSGVYEQYF. The V call is TRBV28, the J call TRBJ2-7; 13 nucleotides match TRBD2. Germline lookup yields CDR1 MDHEN and CDR2 SYDVKM. The V gene end was trimmed by 5 bases and the J gene end by 3 bases; junction bases not matched to a gene: 4. CDR3 length equals 15 residues. Variable domain in full (rest from reference TRBV28 and TRBJ2-7): DVKVTQSSRYLVKRTGEKVFLECVQDMDHENMFWYRQDPGLGLRLIYFSYDVKMKEKGDIPEGYSVSREKKERFSLILESASTNQTSMYLCASSKGTSGVYEQYFGPGTRLTVT.

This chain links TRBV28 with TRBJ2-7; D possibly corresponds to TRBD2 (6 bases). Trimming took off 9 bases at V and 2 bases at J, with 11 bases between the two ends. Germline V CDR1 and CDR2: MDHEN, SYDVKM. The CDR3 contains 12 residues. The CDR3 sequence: CASWDLPYEQYF. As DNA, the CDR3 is TGTGCCAGTTGGGACTTACCCTACGAGCAGTACTTC.

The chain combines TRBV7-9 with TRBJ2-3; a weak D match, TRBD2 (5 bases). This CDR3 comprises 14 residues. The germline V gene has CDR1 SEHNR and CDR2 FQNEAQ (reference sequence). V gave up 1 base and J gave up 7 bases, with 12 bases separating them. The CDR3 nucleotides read TGTGCCAGCAGCTTAGGTACTAGGGAATATACGCAGTATTTT. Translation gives CASSLGTREYTQYF.

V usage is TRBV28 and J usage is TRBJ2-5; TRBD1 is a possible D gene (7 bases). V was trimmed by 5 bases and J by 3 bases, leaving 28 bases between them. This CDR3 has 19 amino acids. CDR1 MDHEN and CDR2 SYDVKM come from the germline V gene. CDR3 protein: CASSIIYYRTQGGKETQYF. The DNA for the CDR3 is TGTGCCAGCAGTATTATTTACTACCGGACTCAGGGGGGAAAAGAGACCCAGTACTTC.

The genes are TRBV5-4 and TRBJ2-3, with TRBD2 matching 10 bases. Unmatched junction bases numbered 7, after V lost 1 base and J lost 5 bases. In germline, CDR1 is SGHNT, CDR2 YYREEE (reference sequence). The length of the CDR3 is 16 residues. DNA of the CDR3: TGTGCCAGCAGCTTGACTAGCGGGAAACAGGGAGATACGCAGTATTTT. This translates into CASSLTSGKQGDTQYF.

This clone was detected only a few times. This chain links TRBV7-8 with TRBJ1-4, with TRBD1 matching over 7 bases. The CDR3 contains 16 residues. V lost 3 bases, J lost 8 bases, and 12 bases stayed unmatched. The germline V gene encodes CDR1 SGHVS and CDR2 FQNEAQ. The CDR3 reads CASSFSGGATGEKLFF. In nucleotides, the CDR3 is TGTGCCAGCAGCTTCTCAGGTGGGGCGACAGGGGAAAAACTGTTTTTT.

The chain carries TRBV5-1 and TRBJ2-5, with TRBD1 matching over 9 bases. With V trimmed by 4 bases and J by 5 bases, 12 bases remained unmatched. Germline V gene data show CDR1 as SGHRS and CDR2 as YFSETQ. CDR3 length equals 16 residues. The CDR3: CASSPPQGAGSETQYF. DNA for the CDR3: TGCGCCAGCAGCCCACCACAGGGGGCTGGGTCGGAGACCCAGTACTTC.

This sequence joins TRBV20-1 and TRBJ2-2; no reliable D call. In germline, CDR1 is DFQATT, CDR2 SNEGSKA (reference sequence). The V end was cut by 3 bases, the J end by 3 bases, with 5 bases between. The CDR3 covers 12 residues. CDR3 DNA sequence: TGCAGTGCTAGTCAGGACACCGGGGAGCTGTTTTTT. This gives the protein CSASQDTGELFF.

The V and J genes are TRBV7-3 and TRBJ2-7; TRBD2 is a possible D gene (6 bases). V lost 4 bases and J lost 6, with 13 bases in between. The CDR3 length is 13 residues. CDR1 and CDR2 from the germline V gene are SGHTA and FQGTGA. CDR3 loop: CASSSLGGSEQYF. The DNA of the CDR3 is TGTGCCAGCAGCTCCCTGGGAGGCAGCGAGCAGTACTTC.

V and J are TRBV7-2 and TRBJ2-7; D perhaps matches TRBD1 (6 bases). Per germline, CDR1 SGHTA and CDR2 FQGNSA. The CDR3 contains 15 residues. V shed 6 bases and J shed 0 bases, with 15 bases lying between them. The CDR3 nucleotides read TGTGCCAGCAGTCCTAACAGGGATAGCTCCTACGAGCAGTACTTC. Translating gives CASSPNRDSSYEQYF.

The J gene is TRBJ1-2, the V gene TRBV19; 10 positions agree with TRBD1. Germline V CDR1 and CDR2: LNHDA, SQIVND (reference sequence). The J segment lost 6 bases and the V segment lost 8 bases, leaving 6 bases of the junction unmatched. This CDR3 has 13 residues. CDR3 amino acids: CASRTGGRDGYTF. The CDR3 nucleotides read TGTGCCAGTCGGACAGGGGGAAGGGATGGCTACACCTTC.

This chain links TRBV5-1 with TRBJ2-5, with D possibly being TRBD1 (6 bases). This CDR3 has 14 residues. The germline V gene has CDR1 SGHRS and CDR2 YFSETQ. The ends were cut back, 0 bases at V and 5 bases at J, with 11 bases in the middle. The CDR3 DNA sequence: TGCGCCAGCAGCTTGGCCGCAGGGGAGGAGACCCAGTACTTC. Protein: CASSLAAGEETQYF.

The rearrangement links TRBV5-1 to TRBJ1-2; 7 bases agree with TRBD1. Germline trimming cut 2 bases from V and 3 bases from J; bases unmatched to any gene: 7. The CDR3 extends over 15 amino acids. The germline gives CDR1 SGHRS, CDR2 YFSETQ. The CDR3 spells CASSLIGQGDYGYTF. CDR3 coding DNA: TGCGCCAGCAGCTTAATCGGGCAGGGGGACTATGGCTACACCTTC.

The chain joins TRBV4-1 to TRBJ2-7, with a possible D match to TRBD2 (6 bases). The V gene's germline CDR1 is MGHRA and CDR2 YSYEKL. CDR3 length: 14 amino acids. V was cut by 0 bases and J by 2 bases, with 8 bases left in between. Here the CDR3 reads CASSQDAGTYEQYF. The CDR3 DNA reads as TGCGCCAGCAGCCAAGACGCGGGAACCTACGAGCAGTACTTC.

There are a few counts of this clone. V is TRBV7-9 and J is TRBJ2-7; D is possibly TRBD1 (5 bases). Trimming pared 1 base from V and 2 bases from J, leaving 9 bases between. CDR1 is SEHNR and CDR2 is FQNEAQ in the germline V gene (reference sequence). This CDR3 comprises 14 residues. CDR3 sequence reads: CASSLGQGTYEQYF. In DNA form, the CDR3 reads TGTGCCAGCAGCTTAGGGCAGGGCACCTACGAGCAGTACTTC.

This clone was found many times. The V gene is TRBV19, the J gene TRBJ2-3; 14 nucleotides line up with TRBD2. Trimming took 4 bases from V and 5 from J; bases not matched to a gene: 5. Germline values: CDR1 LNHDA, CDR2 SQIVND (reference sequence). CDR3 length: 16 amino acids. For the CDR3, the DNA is TGTGCCAGTAGTACGAGACTAGCGGGGGGGATAGATACGCAGTATTTT. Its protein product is CASSTRLAGGIDTQYF.

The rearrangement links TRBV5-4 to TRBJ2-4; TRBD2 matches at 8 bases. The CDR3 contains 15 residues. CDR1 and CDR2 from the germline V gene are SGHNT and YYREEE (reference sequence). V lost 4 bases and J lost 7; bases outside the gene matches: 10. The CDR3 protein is CASSPGGIPPNIQYF. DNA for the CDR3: TGTGCCAGCAGCCCGGGGGGGATTCCACCCAACATTCAGTACTTC.

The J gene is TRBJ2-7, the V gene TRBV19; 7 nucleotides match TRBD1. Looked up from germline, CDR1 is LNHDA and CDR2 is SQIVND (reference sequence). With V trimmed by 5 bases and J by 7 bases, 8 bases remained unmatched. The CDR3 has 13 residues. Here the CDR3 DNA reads TGTGCCAGTAGTCGACAGGGCCTGGGGGAGCAGTACTTC. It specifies CASSRQGLGEQYF.

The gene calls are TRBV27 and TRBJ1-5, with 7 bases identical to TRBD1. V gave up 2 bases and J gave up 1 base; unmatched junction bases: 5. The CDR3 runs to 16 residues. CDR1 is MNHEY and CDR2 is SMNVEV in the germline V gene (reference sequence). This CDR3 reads CASSLAGQWSNQPQHF. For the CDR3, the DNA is TGTGCCAGCAGTTTAGCGGGACAGTGGAGCAATCAGCCCCAGCATTTT.

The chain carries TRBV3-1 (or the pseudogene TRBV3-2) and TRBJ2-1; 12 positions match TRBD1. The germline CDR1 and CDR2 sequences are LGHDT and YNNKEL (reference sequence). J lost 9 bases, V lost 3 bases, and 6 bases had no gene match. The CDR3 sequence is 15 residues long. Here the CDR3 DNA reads TGTGCCAGCAGCCAGGGACAGGGGGCGCGGAGTGAGCAGTTCTTC. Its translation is CASSQGQGARSEQFF.

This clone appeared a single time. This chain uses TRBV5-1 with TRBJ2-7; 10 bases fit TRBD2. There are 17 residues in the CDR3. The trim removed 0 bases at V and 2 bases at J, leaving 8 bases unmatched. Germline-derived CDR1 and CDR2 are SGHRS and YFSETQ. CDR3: CASSLAPAGGPPYEQYF. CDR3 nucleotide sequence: TGCGCCAGCAGCTTGGCCCCAGCGGGAGGGCCTCCCTACGAGCAGTACTTC.

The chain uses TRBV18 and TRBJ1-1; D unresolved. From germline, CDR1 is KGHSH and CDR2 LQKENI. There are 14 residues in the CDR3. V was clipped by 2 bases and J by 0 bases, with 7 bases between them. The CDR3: CASSPNGLNTEAFF. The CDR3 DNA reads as TGTGCCAGCTCACCAAATGGGCTGAACACTGAAGCTTTCTTT.

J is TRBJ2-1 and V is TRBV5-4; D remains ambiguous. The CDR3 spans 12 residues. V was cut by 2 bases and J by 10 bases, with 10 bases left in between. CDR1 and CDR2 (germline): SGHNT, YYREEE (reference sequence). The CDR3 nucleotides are TGTGCCAGCAGCTTAATCCATGCGGAGCAGTTCTTC. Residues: CASSLIHAEQFF.